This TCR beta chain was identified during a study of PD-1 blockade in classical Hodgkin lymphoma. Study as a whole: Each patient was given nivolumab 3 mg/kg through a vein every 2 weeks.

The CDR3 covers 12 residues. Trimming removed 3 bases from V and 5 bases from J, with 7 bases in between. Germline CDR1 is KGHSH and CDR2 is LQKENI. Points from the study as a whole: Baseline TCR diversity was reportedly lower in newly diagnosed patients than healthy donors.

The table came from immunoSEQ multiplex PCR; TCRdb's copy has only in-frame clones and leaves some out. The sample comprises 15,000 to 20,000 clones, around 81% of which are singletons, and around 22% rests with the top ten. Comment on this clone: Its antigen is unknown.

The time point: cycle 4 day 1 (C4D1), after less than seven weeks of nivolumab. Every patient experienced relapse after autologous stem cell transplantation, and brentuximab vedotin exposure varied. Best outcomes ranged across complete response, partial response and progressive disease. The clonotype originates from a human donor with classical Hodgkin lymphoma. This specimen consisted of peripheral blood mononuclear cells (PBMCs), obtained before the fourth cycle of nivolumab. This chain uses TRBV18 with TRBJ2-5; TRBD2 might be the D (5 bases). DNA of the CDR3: TGTGCCAGCTCACCCGGGATGGAGACCCAGTACTTC. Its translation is CASSPGMETQYF.